Below, 3 T cell receptor beta chains from the same sample are listed, as sequenced in a study of blood T cell repertoires in COVID-19. Clones were sequenced by immunoSEQ multiplex PCR, and TCRdb holds only the in-frame ones, with some missing. The table shows roughly 160,000 clones, with around 82% occurring only once. Sequencing was carried out using peripheral blood. The origin of the receptors is a man between 18 and 29 years old with active or convalescent COVID-19.

The chain combines TRBV18 with TRBJ2-1; D perhaps matches TRBD2 (6 bases). Trimming pared 6 bases from V and 6 bases from J, leaving 12 bases between. CDR1 is KGHSH, CDR2 LQKENI, per germline. The CDR3 has 13 amino acids. CDR3: CASSGGTGNEQFF. Written as DNA, the CDR3 is TGTGCCAGCTCGGGGGGAACGGGCAATGAGCAGTTCTTC.

This clone was found once. The chain joins TRBV19 to TRBJ1-4; perhaps TRBD1 as D (5 bases). The V gene's germline CDR1 is LNHDA and CDR2 SQIVND (reference sequence). Trimming removed 8 bases at V and 5 bases at J, with 9 bases between. The CDR3 runs 12 residues. Written as DNA, the CDR3 is TGTGCCAGTCGGGCAGGGAATGAAAAACTGTTTTTT. Amino acid sequence: CASRAGNEKLFF.

This clone was seen only a few times. The chain is built from TRBV4-2 and TRBJ1-5; D is ambiguous. This CDR3 comprises 13 residues. Germline V CDR1 and CDR2: LGHNA, YNFKEQ. Trimming took off 0 bases at V and 6 bases at J, with 6 bases between the two ends. For the CDR3, the DNA is TGTGCCAGCAGCCAAGATCTCCTTCAGCCCCAGCATTTT. It translates to CASSQDLLQPQHF.